This T cell receptor beta chain was recorded in a study of blood T cell repertoires in COVID-19. Overall study context: There were acute and convalescent COVID-19 samples, and they came from the United States, Italy and Spain.

Germline CDR1 LGHNA, CDR2 YSLEER. CDR3 length: 15 residues. The J segment lost 7 bases and the V segment lost 5 bases, leaving 11 bases of the junction unmatched. Only in-frame clones appear in the TCRdb table, and some are missing; sequencing was by immunoSEQ multiplex PCR. This table has about 13,000 clones, about 88% appearing once. Material for sequencing was peripheral blood. This clonotype was sampled from a human donor in a cohort sampled during active COVID-19. The genes are TRBV4-3 and TRBJ2-3; 8 bases match TRBD2. CDR3 in amino acids: CASSWSSGAGNTQYF. CDR3 in DNA: TGCGCCAGCAGCTGGAGTAGCGGGGCAGGAAATACGCAGTATTTT.